The 5 T cell receptor beta chains in this list originate from one sample, sequenced in a study of early T cells in non-severe SARS-CoV-2 infection. TCRdb re-called the 5' RACE reads with MiXCR, one entry per CDR3 protein. The table shows 85,000 to 100,000 distinct CDR3 sequences, with 9.5% to 11% occurring only once. Sequenced sample: whole blood. Every receptor here comes from an adult who was a healthcare worker with PCR-confirmed SARS-CoV-2 infection or an uninfected control (not recorded which).

This clonotype has only a few counts. V usage is TRBV3-1 and J usage is TRBJ1-2; no clear D gene. The CDR3 totals 13 residues. Trimming pared 1 base from V and 6 bases from J, leaving 9 bases between. The germline CDR1 and CDR2 sequences are LGHDT and YNNKEL (reference sequence). The CDR3 loop is CASSQGRTDGYTF. The CDR3 region has the DNA TGTGCCAGCAGCCAAGGAAGAACGGATGGCTACACCTTC.

Worth noting for this clonotype: A read error is possible here, since a much larger clone lies one base away. The chain joins TRBV3-1 to TRBJ1-4; D remains unclear. The V gene's germline CDR1 is LGHDT and CDR2 YNNKEL (reference sequence). The CDR3 consists of 14 residues. Written as DNA, the CDR3 is TGTGCCAGCATCCAAAGGGCAACTAATGAAAAACTGTTTTTT. Its protein product is CASIQRATNEKLFF. The whole variable domain, remainder taken from reference TRBV3-1 and TRBJ1-4, is DTAVSQTPKYLVTQMGNDKSIKCEQNLGHDTMYWYKQDSKKFLKIMFSYNNKELIINETVPNRFSPKSPDKAHLNLHINSLELGDSAVYFCASIQRATNEKLFFGSGTQLSVL.

This chain connects TRBV29-1 to TRBJ1-1; no definite D call. This CDR3 comprises 11 residues. Trimming pared 5 bases from V and 2 bases from J, leaving 6 bases between. Germline CDR1 and CDR2: SQVTM and ANQGSEA. The CDR3 bases are TGCAGCGTTCAGAGAAACACTGAAGCTTTCTTT. Amino acid sequence: CSVQRNTEAFF.

There are many counts of this clonotype. This rearrangement joins TRBV7-2 to TRBJ2-7, with TRBD2 matching over 11 bases. The CDR3 is 16 amino acids. After removal of 0 bases from V and 7 bases from J, the junction contained 8 bases not matched to a gene. The germline CDR1 and CDR2 sequences are SGHTA and FQGNSA. CDR3 sequence (DNA): TGTGCCAGCAGCTTAGCGCACCTAGCGGGGGGCGGGGAGCAGTACTTC. Translated, it gives CASSLAHLAGGGEQYF.

This clonotype showed up just a few times. V is TRBV29-1 and J is TRBJ2-1, with 7 bases fitting TRBD1. Losses at the gene ends were 4 bases for V and 0 bases for J; bases not matched to a gene: 3. CDR1 and CDR2 (germline): SQVTM, ANQGSEA. This CDR3 spans 14 amino acids. The CDR3 nucleotides are TGCAGCGTTGGAGGGGGCGGCTCCTACAATGAGCAGTTCTTC. It yields the protein CSVGGGGSYNEQFF.